One T cell receptor (beta chain) is described in this entry. No antigen is known for it. One heparinised draw, averaging about 116 mL, was taken per donor. The germline V gene has CDR1 SEHNR and CDR2 FQNEAQ (reference sequence). Trimming pared 6 bases from V and 0 bases from J, leaving 11 bases between. The CDR3 has 14 residues. The data originate from a study of beta chain features in type 1 diabetes. Points from the study as a whole: Type 1 diabetes patients had moderately but significantly shorter TCRB CDR3s in all four CD4+ subsets. Any HLA type influence on TCRB rearrangement was left unresolved here.

Sequencing targeted expressed TCRB transcripts, as all isolated RNA had been reverse transcribed. Produced via immunoSEQ multiplex PCR; TCRdb's table is partial and in-frame only. The sample has about 660,000 clones; over 12% are singletons. This clonotype was sampled from a man between 18 and 35 years old with type 1 diabetes. This chain connects TRBV7-9 to TRBJ1-1, with D tentatively TRBD1 (6 bases). The sequenced material came from naive CD4+ T cells from blood. The CDR3 region is CASRPTGLNTEAFF. The CDR3 DNA follows: TGTGCCAGCAGACCAACAGGGCTGAACACTGAAGCTTTCTTT.